The 7 T cell receptor beta chains listed next were all sequenced from one sample in a study of Ad26.COV2.S vaccination and SARS-CoV-2 variants. The table came from immunoSEQ multiplex PCR; TCRdb's copy has only in-frame clones and leaves some out. The table includes roughly 180,000 clones, around 88% detected once. This specimen consisted of peripheral blood, obtained after recovery from COVID-19. The receptors come from a human donor who had recovered from COVID-19.

This clone was detected once. V is TRBV3-1 (or the pseudogene TRBV3-2) and J is TRBJ2-7; D remains ambiguous. Germline assignment: CDR1 LGHDT and CDR2 YNNKEL (reference sequence). V lost 1 base, J lost 4 bases, and 5 bases lay in between. The CDR3 is made up of 12 amino acids. DNA of the CDR3: TGTGCCAGCAGCCAAGGAGGTTACGAGCAGTACTTC. This translates into CASSQGGYEQYF.

The rearrangement links TRBV2 to TRBJ2-5; weak D call: TRBD1 (6 bases). CDR1 SNHLY and CDR2 FYNNEI come from the germline V gene. CDR3 size: 17 residues. V lost 4 bases, J lost 4 bases, and 22 bases lay in between. Written as DNA, the CDR3 is TGTGCCAGCAGTGTAGTACTCCTGCATAGAGGGGGAGAGACCCAGTACTTC. Amino acid sequence: CASSVVLLHRGGETQYF.

The chain uses TRBV23-1 and TRBJ2-3, with a possible D match to TRBD2 (6 bases). TRBV23-1 is an ORF; its function is uncertain. The V and J ends lost 7 bases and 3 bases respectively, with 11 bases between them. The CDR3 runs 13 residues. CDR3 DNA sequence: TGCGCCAGCACCGGAGGGAGGACAGATACGCAGTATTTT. Its translation is CASTGGRTDTQYF.

This chain links TRBV7-8 with TRBJ1-6; D remains ambiguous. V was shortened by 1 base and J by 6 bases, with 28 bases between the two germline ends. CDR1 and CDR2 (germline): SGHVS, FQNEAQ. There are 21 residues in the CDR3. CDR3 residues: CASSLGPAGLEWALGNSPLHF. As DNA, the CDR3 is TGTGCCAGCAGCTTAGGCCCGGCGGGTCTCGAATGGGCTCTAGGTAATTCACCCCTCCACTTT.

This clone was observed at least ten times. The chain is built from TRBV5-4 and TRBJ1-6; the match to TRBD1 covers 7 bases. The CDR3 is made up of 14 amino acids. Trimming cost V 5 bases and J 6 bases; bases outside gene matches: 5. Germline V gene lookup returns CDR1 SGHNT and CDR2 YYREEE (reference sequence). CDR3 DNA sequence: TGTGCCAGCAGGATCGGACAGGTTAATTCACCCCTCCACTTT. Its protein product is CASRIGQVNSPLHF.

The gene calls are TRBV6-5 and TRBJ2-7; D is perhaps TRBD1 (5 bases). V lost 5 bases, J lost 3 bases, and 14 bases lay in between. Germline CDR1 MNHEY, CDR2 SVGAGI. CDR3 length: 14 amino acids. CDR3 bases: TGTGCCAGCAGTCGGCGTCAGGGATTCTACGAGCAGTACTTC. Protein product: CASSRRQGFYEQYF.

For this clone: Its ends do not fully match the called genes, so a read error is possible. The chain employs TRBV19 and TRBJ1-2, with 8 nucleotides matching TRBD1. CDR3 size: 12 residues. Germline CDR1 is LNHDA and CDR2 is SQIVND (reference sequence). CDR3 protein: CASSTGGYGYTF. CDR3 in DNA: TGTGCCAGCAGTACAGGGGGCTATGGCTACACCTTC.